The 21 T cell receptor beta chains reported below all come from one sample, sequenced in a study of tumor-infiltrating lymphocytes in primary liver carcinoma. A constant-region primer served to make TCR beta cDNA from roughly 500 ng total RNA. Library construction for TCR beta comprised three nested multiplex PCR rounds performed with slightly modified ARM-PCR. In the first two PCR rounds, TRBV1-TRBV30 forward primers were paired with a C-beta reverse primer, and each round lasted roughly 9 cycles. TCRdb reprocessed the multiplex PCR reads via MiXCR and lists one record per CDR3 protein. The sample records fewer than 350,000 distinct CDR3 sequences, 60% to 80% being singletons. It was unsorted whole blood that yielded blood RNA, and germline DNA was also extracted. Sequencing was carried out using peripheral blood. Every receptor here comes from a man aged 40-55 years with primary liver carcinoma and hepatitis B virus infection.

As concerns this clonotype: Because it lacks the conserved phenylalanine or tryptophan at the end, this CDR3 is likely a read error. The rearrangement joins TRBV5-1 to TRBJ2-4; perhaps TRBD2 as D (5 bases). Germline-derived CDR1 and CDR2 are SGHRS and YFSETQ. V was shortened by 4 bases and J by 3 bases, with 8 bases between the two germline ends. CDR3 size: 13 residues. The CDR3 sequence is CASSRDGKNIQYY. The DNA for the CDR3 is TGCGCCAGCAGCCGGGATGGCAAAAACATTCAGTACTAC.

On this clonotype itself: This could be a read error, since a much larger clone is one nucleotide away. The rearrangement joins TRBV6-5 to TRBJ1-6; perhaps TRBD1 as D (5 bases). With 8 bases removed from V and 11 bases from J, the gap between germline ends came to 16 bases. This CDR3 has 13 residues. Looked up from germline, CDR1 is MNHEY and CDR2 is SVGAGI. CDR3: CASGADSNPPLHF. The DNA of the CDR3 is TGTGCCAGCGGGGCGGACTCAAATCCACCCCTCCACTTT.

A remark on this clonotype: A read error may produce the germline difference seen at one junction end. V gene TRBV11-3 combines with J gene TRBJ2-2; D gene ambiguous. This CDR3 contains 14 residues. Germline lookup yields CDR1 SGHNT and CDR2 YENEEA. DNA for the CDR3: TGTGTCAGCAGCCCCTTCAAGAACATCGGGGAGCTGTTTTTT. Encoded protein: CVSSPFKNIGELFF.

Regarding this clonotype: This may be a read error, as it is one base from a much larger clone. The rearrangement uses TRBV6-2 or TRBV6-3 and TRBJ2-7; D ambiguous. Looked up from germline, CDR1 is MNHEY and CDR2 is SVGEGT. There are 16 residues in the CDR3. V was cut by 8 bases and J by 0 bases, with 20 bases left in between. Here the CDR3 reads CASGPAFFRSSYEQYF. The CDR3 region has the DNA TGTGCCAGCGGACCAGCCTTTTTCAGGAGCTCCTACGAGCAGTACTTC.

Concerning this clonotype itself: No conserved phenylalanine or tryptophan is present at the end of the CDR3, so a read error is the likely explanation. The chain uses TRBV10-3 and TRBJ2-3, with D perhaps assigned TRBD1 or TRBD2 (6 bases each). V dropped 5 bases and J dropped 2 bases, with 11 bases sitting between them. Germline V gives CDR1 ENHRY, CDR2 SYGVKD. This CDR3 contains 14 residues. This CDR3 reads CAISLRGVTDTQYL. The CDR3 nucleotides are TGTGCCATCAGTCTAAGGGGGGTCACAGATACGCAGTATTTG.

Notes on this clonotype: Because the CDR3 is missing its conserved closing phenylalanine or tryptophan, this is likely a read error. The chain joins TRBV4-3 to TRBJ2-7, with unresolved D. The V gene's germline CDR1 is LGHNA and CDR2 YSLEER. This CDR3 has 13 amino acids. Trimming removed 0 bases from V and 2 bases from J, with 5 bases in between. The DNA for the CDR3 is TGCGCCAGCAGCCAAGATCTACCCTACGAGCAGTACTCC. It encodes CASSQDLPYEQYS.

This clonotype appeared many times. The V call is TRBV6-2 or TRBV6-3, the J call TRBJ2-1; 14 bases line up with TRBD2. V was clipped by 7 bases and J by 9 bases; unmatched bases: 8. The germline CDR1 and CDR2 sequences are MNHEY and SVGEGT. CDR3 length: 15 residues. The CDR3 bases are TGTGCCAGCAAAGAGGGACTAGCGGGAGCGGGTGAGCAGTTCTTC. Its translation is CASKEGLAGAGEQFF.

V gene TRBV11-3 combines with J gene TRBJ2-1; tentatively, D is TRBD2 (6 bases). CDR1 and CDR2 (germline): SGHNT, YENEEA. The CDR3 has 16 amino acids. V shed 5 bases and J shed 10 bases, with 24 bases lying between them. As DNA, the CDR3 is TGTGCCAGCAGCCAAGCAGCTAGCAGGAGGGCCGAAGAGCAGTTCTTC. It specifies CASSQAASRRAEEQFF.

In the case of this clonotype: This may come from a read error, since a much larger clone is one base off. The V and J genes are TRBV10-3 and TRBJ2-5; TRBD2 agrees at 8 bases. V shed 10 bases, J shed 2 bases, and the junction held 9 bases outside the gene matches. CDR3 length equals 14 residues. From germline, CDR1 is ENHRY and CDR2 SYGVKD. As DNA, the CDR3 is TGTGCCACGGTGGCGGGAGGCCTTCAAGAGACCCAGTACTTC. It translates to CATVAGGLQETQYF.

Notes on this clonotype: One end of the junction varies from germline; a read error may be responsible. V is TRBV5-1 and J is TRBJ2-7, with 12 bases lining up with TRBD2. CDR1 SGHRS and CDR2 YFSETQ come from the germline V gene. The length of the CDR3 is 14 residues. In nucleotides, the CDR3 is TGCGCCAGTAGCGTGACTAGCGGGAGCTACGATCAGTACTTC. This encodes CASSVTSGSYDQYF. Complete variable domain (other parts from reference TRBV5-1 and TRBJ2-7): KAGVTQTPRYLIKTRGQQVTLSCSPISGHRSVSWYQQTPGQGLQFLFEYFSETQRNKGNFPGRFSGRQFSNSRSEMNVSTLELGDSALYLCASSVTSGSYDQYFGPGTRLTVT.

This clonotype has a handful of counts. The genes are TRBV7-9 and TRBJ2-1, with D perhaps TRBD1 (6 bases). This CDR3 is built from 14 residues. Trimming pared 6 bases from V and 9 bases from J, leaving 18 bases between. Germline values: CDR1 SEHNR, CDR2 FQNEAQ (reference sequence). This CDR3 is CASSRGLLGGEQFF. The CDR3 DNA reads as TGTGCCAGCAGTCGTGGACTCCTAGGGGGTGAGCAGTTCTTC.

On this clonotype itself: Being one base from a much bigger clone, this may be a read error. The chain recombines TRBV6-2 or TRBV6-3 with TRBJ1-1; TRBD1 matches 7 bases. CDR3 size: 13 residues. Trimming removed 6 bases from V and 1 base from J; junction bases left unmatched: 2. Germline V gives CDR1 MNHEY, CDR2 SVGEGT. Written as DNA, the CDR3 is TGTGCCAGCAGGGACAGGAAGAACACTGAAGCTTTCTTT. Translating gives CASRDRKNTEAFF.

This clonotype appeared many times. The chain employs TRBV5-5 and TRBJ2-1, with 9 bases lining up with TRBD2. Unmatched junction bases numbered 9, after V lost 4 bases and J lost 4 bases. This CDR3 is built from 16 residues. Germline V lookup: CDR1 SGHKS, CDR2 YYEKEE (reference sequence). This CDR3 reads CASSAIAGVGYNEQFF. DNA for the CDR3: TGTGCCAGCAGCGCAATAGCGGGAGTGGGGTACAATGAGCAGTTCTTC.

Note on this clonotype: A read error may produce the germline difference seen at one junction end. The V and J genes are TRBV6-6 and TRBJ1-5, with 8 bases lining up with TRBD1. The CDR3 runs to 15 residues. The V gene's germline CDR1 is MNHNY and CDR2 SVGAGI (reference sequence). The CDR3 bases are TGTGCCAGCAACTTCAGGGGGCTCTTCAATCAGTCCCAGCATTTT. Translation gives CASNFRGLFNQSQHF.

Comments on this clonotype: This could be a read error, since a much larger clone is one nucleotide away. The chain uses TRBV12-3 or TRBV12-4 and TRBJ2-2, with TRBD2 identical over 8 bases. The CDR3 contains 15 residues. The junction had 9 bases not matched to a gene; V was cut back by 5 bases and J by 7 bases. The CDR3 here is CASSQREHDSGELFF. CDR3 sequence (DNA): TGTGCCAGCAGTCAGCGGGAGCATGACAGCGGGGAGCTGTTTTTT.

The CDR3 coding sequence is TGTGCCAGTACGACCGGGGATTCATCTGGGGCCAACGTCCTGACTTTC. This encodes CASTTGDSSGANVLTF. The chain recombines TRBV9 with TRBJ2-6; D is perhaps TRBD2 (5 bases). Germline V CDR1 and CDR2: SGDLS, YYNGEE. V lost 8 bases and J lost 1, with 16 bases in between. This CDR3 spans 16 amino acids.

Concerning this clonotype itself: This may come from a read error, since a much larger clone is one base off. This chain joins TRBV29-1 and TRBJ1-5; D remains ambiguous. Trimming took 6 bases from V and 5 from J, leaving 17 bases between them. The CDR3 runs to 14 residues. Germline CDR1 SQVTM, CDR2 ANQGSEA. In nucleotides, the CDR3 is TGCAGCGTGCCGAGGCAGGAAAGCGATCAGCCCCAGCATTTT. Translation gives CSVPRQESDQPQHF.

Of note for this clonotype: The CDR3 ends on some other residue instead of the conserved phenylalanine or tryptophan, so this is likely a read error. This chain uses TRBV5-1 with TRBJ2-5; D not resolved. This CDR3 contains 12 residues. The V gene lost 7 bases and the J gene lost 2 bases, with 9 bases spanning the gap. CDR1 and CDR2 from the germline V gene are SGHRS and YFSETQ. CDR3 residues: CASFLVQETQYL. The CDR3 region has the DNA TGCGCCAGCTTCTTAGTTCAAGAGACCCAGTACTTA.

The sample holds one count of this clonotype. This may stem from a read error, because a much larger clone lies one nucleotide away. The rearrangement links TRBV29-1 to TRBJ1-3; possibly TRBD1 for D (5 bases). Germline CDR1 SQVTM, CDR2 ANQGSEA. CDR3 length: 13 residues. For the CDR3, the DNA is TGCAGCGTTCGTAGGGGCTCTGGAAACACCTTATATTTT. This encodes CSVRRGSGNTLYF.

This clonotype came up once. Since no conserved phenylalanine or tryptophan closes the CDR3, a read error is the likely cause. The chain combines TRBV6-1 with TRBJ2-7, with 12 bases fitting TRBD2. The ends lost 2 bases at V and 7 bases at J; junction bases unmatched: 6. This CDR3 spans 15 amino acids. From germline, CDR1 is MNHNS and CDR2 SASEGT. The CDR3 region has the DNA TGTGCCAGCAGTGAACAAGGGACTAGCGGGTTGGAGCAGTACTTA. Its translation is CASSEQGTSGLEQYL.

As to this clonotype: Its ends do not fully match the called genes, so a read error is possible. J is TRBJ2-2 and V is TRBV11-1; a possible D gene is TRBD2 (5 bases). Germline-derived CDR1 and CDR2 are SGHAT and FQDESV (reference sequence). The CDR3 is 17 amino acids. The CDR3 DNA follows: TGTGCCAGTAGCCTGAGCTGGGAAGCGGCGAACACCGAGGAGCTGTTTTTT. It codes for CASSLSWEAANTEELFF. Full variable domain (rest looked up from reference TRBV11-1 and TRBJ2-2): EAEVAQSPRYKITEKSQAVAFWCDPISGHATLYWYRQILGQGPELLVQFQDESVVDDSQLPKDRFSAERLKGVDSTLKIQPAELGDSAMYLCASSLSWEAANTEELFFGEGSRLTVL.